These 18 T cell receptor beta chains were sequenced from one sample in a study of blood T cell repertoires in COVID-19. Generated by immunoSEQ multiplex PCR, the TCRdb table keeps only in-frame clones and is missing some. The top ten hold roughly 14% of the sample, which has 200,000 to 250,000 clones, around 88% seen once. Sequencing was carried out using PBMCs or T cells enriched from blood (not recorded which). These receptors came from a woman in her 50s with acute COVID-19.

This clone has only a few counts. The V gene is TRBV27, the J gene TRBJ1-5, with 11 bases lining up with TRBD1. This CDR3 contains 14 residues. With V trimmed by 8 bases and J by 9 bases, 9 bases remained unmatched. Looked up from germline, CDR1 is MNHEY and CDR2 is SMNVEV (reference sequence). The CDR3 is CASSHGTGGPPQHF. The CDR3 region has the DNA TGTGCCAGCTCCCATGGGACAGGGGGTCCGCCCCAGCATTTT.

The CDR3 DNA sequence: TGCGCCAGCAGCTTGGCGGGACTAACGAACACCGGGGAGCTGTTTTTT. It translates to CASSLAGLTNTGELFF. The chain uses TRBV5-1 and TRBJ2-2; 7 bases fit TRBD2. Germline values: CDR1 SGHRS, CDR2 YFSETQ. The ends lost 0 bases at V and 0 bases at J; junction bases unmatched: 2. This CDR3 has 16 residues.

This chain links TRBV7-9 with TRBJ1-1; tentatively, D is TRBD1 (5 bases). V was pared by 3 bases and J by 0 bases, with 11 bases between. This CDR3 has 15 residues. From germline, CDR1 is SEHNR and CDR2 FQNEAQ (reference sequence). The DNA of the CDR3 is TGTGCCAGCAGCTTGGCAGGGTGGGTGAACACTGAAGCTTTCTTT. It codes for CASSLAGWVNTEAFF.

The V and J genes are TRBV19 and TRBJ2-2, with TRBD1 matching over 10 bases. The J segment lost 7 bases and the V segment lost 6 bases, leaving 2 bases of the junction unmatched. The CDR3 runs to 13 residues. CDR1 and CDR2 (germline): LNHDA, SQIVND (reference sequence). DNA for the CDR3: TGTGCCAGTAGCGACAGGGGGCGCGGGGAGCTGTTTTTT. This gives the protein CASSDRGRGELFF.

This rearrangement joins TRBV28 to TRBJ1-1; 7 bases line up with TRBD1. The CDR3 is 13 residues long. V was clipped by 4 bases and J by 11 bases; unmatched bases: 10. Per germline, CDR1 MDHEN and CDR2 SYDVKM. The CDR3 protein is CASSSRDRVKAFF. CDR3 sequence (DNA): TGTGCCAGCAGTTCCCGGGACAGAGTAAAGGCTTTCTTT.

The chain carries TRBV27 and TRBJ1-3; 7 bases align to TRBD1. Germline-derived CDR1 and CDR2 are MNHEY and SMNVEV (reference sequence). The V and J ends lost 2 bases and 3 bases, in that order; junction bases with no gene match: 4. This CDR3 has 15 amino acids. The CDR3 DNA sequence: TGTGCCAGCAGTTTAAAGGGGGCGCTTGGAAACACCATATATTTT. It specifies CASSLKGALGNTIYF.

The V gene is TRBV6-2 or TRBV6-3, the J gene TRBJ2-3; 8 bases agree with TRBD2. CDR3 length equals 16 residues. V was clipped by 2 bases and J by 5 bases; unmatched bases: 9. From germline, CDR1 is MNHEY and CDR2 SVGEGT. CDR3 region: CASSYLLAGGKDTQYF. In DNA form, the CDR3 reads TGTGCCAGCAGTTACCTTTTGGCGGGAGGCAAAGATACGCAGTATTTT.

The chain's CDR3 is CASSPGQGASDTQYF. The CDR3 DNA is TGTGCCAGCAGCCCCGGACAGGGAGCTTCAGATACGCAGTATTTT. V is TRBV7-8 and J is TRBJ2-3, with 8 bases matching TRBD1. The CDR3 loop spans 15 amino acids. Trimming removed 5 bases from V and 4 bases from J; junction bases left unmatched: 8. Looked up from germline, CDR1 is SGHVS and CDR2 is FQNEAQ.

The chain recombines TRBV10-2 with TRBJ1-2, with a possible D match to TRBD1 (6 bases). Germline V lookup: CDR1 WSHSY, CDR2 SAAADI. CDR3 size: 12 residues. Trimming left V 3 bases short and J 4 bases short, with 6 bases between. CDR3 DNA: TGCGCCAGCAGTGAACAGGGCTATGGCTACACCTTC. Translation: CASSEQGYGYTF.

V is TRBV30 and J is TRBJ1-2; no reliable D call. The CDR3 is 11 amino acids. The ends were cut back, 4 bases at V and 1 base at J, with 4 bases in the middle. CDR1 and CDR2 (germline): GTSNPN, SVGIG (reference sequence). CDR3 loop: CAWTDNYGYTF. CDR3 nucleotides: TGTGCCTGGACAGATAACTATGGCTACACCTTC.

The chain joins TRBV4-1 to TRBJ2-3; 11 nucleotides line up with TRBD2. J was trimmed by 4 bases and V by 0 bases; bases with no gene match: 6. The CDR3 spans 17 residues. Germline V gives CDR1 MGHRA, CDR2 YSYEKL. CDR3 coding DNA: TGCGCCAGCAGCCAAGATCTAACTAGCGGGAGCCCAGATACGCAGTATTTT. It specifies CASSQDLTSGSPDTQYF.

As for this clone: One end of the junction does not line up with germline, which may come from a read error. This rearrangement joins TRBV7-7 to TRBJ2-1, with 14 positions matching TRBD2. This CDR3 is built from 20 residues. Per the germline V gene, CDR1 is SSHAT and CDR2 is FNYEAQ (reference sequence). CDR3 DNA sequence: TGTGCTAGCAGCTCGCGACCGGGACTAGCGGGAGCTAGGGTGAGTAATGAGCAGTTCTTC. Its protein product is CASSSRPGLAGARVSNEQFF.

This sequence joins TRBV7-6 and TRBJ2-3, with 7 bases identical to TRBD1. The ends lost 1 base at V and 0 bases at J; junction bases unmatched: 10. This CDR3 is built from 18 residues. The V gene's germline CDR1 is SGHVS and CDR2 FNYEAQ. The CDR3 reads CASSLGWRRQGSTDTQYF. The CDR3 DNA is TGTGCCAGCAGCTTAGGATGGCGGAGACAGGGTAGCACAGATACGCAGTATTTT.

V and J are TRBV5-5 and TRBJ1-2; D perhaps matches TRBD1 (6 bases). The CDR3 contains 14 residues. Looked up from germline, CDR1 is SGHKS and CDR2 is YYEKEE (reference sequence). Trimming shortened V by 4 bases and J by 4 bases, and 14 bases separated the two germline ends. The CDR3 loop is CASSQTGTGYGYTF. As DNA, the CDR3 is TGTGCCAGCAGCCAGACAGGAACCGGCTATGGCTACACCTTC. The full variable domain, completed using reference TRBV5-5 and TRBJ1-2, is DAGVTQSPTHLIKTRGQQVTLRCSPISGHKSVSWYQQVLGQGPQFIFQYYEKEERGRGNFPDRFSARQFPNYSSELNVNALLLGDSALYLCASSQTGTGYGYTFGSGTRLTVV.

V usage is TRBV4-3 and J usage is TRBJ2-3, with D perhaps TRBD2 (6 bases). The germline V gene has CDR1 LGHNA and CDR2 YSLEER. The CDR3 is made up of 15 amino acids. V lost 4 bases and J 7 bases, leaving 18 bases between the germline ends. This chain's CDR3 is CASSLQWGVGNTQYF. In nucleotides, the CDR3 is TGCGCCAGCAGCCTCCAGTGGGGGGTGGGAAATACGCAGTATTTT.

V gene TRBV5-4 combines with J gene TRBJ1-4; no definite D call. V was trimmed by 0 bases and J by 0 bases, leaving 9 bases between them. Looked up from germline, CDR1 is SGHNT and CDR2 is YYREEE (reference sequence). This CDR3 has 16 residues. CDR3 bases: TGTGCCAGCAGCTTGGGGGCGACACCAACTAATGAAAAACTGTTTTTT. Translated, it gives CASSLGATPTNEKLFF. The full variable domain, with the rest looked up from reference TRBV5-4 and TRBJ1-4, is ETGVTQSPTHLIKTRGQQVTLRCSSQSGHNTVSWYQQALGQGPQFIFQYYREEENGRGNFPPRFSGLQFPNYSSELNVNALELDDSALYLCASSLGATPTNEKLFFGSGTQLSVL.

The CDR3 reads CASSLGTGLGYGYTF. The CDR3 nucleotides are TGTGCCAGCAGCTTAGGAACAGGGTTGGGATATGGCTACACCTTC. This chain uses TRBV7-9 with TRBJ1-2; maybe TRBD1 (6 bases). This CDR3 has 15 amino acids. With 1 base removed from V and 5 bases from J, the gap between germline ends came to 14 bases. The V gene's germline CDR1 is SEHNR and CDR2 FQNEAQ (reference sequence).

There are a few counts of this clone. The rearrangement joins TRBV18 to TRBJ2-6; D might be TRBD2 (6 bases). CDR1 KGHSH and CDR2 LQKENI come from the germline V gene. The CDR3 runs 15 residues. V lost 0 bases to trimming and J lost 4 bases, with 7 bases between them. CDR3 loop: CASSPPRDGANVLTF. The CDR3 nucleotides read TGTGCCAGCTCACCACCGCGGGACGGGGCCAACGTCCTGACTTTC.